The clone carrying this T cell receptor (beta chain) was detected a few times. The sample is drawn from a study of T cell repertoires in cytomegalovirus infection. TCRdb fed the reads into MiXCR, producing one record per CDR3 protein. Counted here are a few hundred thousand distinct CDR3 sequences, roughly an eighth occurring once; the ten biggest clones make up about 8.7%. This CDR3 comprises 16 residues. Trimming cost V 7 bases and J 0 bases, with 15 bases left between them. Germline values: CDR1 LNHDA, CDR2 SQIVND (reference sequence). The V call is TRBV19, the J call TRBJ1-4, with D tentatively TRBD1 (6 bases). The sequence came from a human donor in good health (CMV status not recorded). Some clones in this sample may be carry-over from other donors' samples. The sequencing sample was made of PBMCs. In nucleotides, the CDR3 is TGTGCCAGTATGGGGGGCAGAAGGACAACTAATGAAAAACTGTTTTTT. As protein: CASMGGRRTTNEKLFF.